Listed below are T cell receptor beta chains from one sample, sequenced in a study of blood T cell repertoires in COVID-19. The method was immunoSEQ multiplex PCR; TCRdb's version includes in-frame clones alone and lacks a portion of them. The sample has 150,000 to 200,000 clones; around 84% are singletons. The specimen sequenced was peripheral blood. Receptor source: a woman aged 80 or older with acute or convalescent COVID-19. CDR3s include the opening cysteine and the closing phenylalanine or tryptophan. D genes are given only for firm matches. Rows give clone size only sometimes, using once, few, many, or a class for an expanded clone.

CDR3: CASSEARGPKGEQYF; DNA: TGTGCCAGCAGTGAAGCGCGAGGGCCTAAAGGCGAGCAGTACTTC; size: NA; V: TRBV6-1; D: NA; J: TRBJ2-7
CDR3: CASSITGNTEAFF; DNA: TGTGCCAGCAGCATCACAGGGAACACTGAAGCTTTCTTT; size: NA; V: TRBV6-2/TRBV6-3; D: NA; J: TRBJ1-1
CDR3: CASSEKDRGGPSQETQYF; DNA: TGTGCCAGCAGCGAGAAGGACAGGGGTGGACCCAGCCAAGAGACCCAGTACTTC; size: NA; V: TRBV9; D: TRBD1; J: TRBJ2-5
CDR3: CASSYWTGVRQETQYF; DNA: TGTGCCAGCAGTTACTGGACGGGAGTCCGACAAGAGACCCAGTACTTC; size: NA; V: TRBV6-6; D: NA; J: TRBJ2-5
CDR3: CASSQVAGGGETQYF; DNA: TGTGCCAGCAGCCAAGTAGCGGGAGGGGGCGAGACCCAGTACTTC; size: NA; V: TRBV3-1/TRBV3-2; D: TRBD2; J: TRBJ2-5
CDR3: CASSKASTGVTEAFF; DNA: TGTGCCAGCAGCAAAGCATCGACAGGGGTGACTGAAGCTTTCTTT; size: NA; V: TRBV21-1; D: NA; J: TRBJ1-1
CDR3: CSVEPGQRLLAGEWSTDTQYF; DNA: TGCAGCGTTGAGCCGGGACAGAGGCTTCTAGCGGGAGAATGGAGCACAGATACGCAGTATTTT; size: NA; V: TRBV29-1; D: TRBD2; J: TRBJ2-3
CDR3: CASSLRDFTDTQYF; DNA: TGTGCCAGCAGCTTAAGGGACTTCACAGATACGCAGTATTTT; size: NA; V: TRBV7-3; D: NA; J: TRBJ2-3
CDR3: CASSSPRTGAYTQYF; DNA: TGTGCCAGTAGTAGCCCTCGCACAGGGGCATATACGCAGTATTTT; size: NA; V: TRBV19; D: TRBD1; J: TRBJ2-3
CDR3: CASSLFQGLGQPQHF; DNA: TGTGCCAGCAGTTTGTTTCAGGGTCTGGGGCAGCCCCAGCATTTT; size: once; V: TRBV27; D: NA; J: TRBJ1-5
CDR3: CASSPGTGVNTGELFF; DNA: TGTGCCAGCAGCCCAGGGACAGGAGTTAACACCGGGGAGCTGTTTTTT; size: NA; V: TRBV5-4; D: TRBD1; J: TRBJ2-2
CDR3: CASSSPGIVLASGTTDTQYF; DNA: TGTGCCAGCAGTTCACCGGGGATTGTGCTAGCAAGCGGGACCACAGATACGCAGTATTTT; size: NA; V: TRBV27; D: TRBD2; J: TRBJ2-3
CDR3: CASTTQGPSGNTIYF; DNA: TGTGCCAGCACCACTCAGGGCCCCTCTGGAAACACCATATATTTT; size: NA; V: TRBV5-4; D: NA; J: TRBJ1-3
CDR3: CASSLGHKRYEQYF; DNA: TGTGCCAGCAGTTTAGGACATAAGCGCTACGAGCAGTACTTC; size: NA; V: TRBV28; D: NA; J: TRBJ2-7
CDR3: CASSDLRQGSADTQYF; DNA: TGTGCCAGCAGCGACCTAAGACAGGGAAGCGCAGATACGCAGTATTTT; size: once; V: TRBV9; D: TRBD1; J: TRBJ2-3
CDR3: CASSLVSRGSTDTQYF; DNA: TGCGCCAGCAGCTTGGTATCGCGGGGAAGCACAGATACGCAGTATTTT; size: NA; V: TRBV5-1; D: NA; J: TRBJ2-3
CDR3: CASGKQGYSNQPQHF; DNA: TGTGCCAGCGGCAAACAGGGGTATAGCAATCAGCCCCAGCATTTT; size: NA; V: TRBV27; D: TRBD1; J: TRBJ1-5
CDR3: CASSKDIGLNEKLFF; DNA: TGTGCCAGTAGTAAAGACATAGGACTTAATGAAAAACTGTTTTTT; size: many; V: TRBV19; D: NA; J: TRBJ1-4
CDR3: CASSPSRLAAYNEQFF; DNA: TGTGCCAGCAGCCCCTCCAGGCTAGCGGCTTACAATGAGCAGTTCTTC; size: NA; V: TRBV27; D: TRBD2; J: TRBJ2-1
CDR3: CASSYIRGEKLFF; DNA: TGTGCCAGCAGTTATATAAGGGGTGAAAAACTGTTTTTT; size: NA; V: TRBV27; D: NA; J: TRBJ1-4
CDR3: CASNTVQNSPLHF; DNA: TGTGCCAGTAATACGGTCCAAAATTCACCCCTCCACTTT; size: many; V: TRBV19; D: NA; J: TRBJ1-6
CDR3: CASSRWGRENSPLHF; DNA: TGCGCCAGCAGTCGGTGGGGGCGTGAGAATTCACCCCTCCACTTT; size: NA; V: TRBV10-2; D: NA; J: TRBJ1-6
CDR3: CAAFSPGPLRSGELFF; DNA: TGTGCCGCATTTTCCCCGGGTCCCTTGCGGTCCGGGGAGCTGTTTTTT; size: NA; V: TRBV7-2; D: NA; J: TRBJ2-2
CDR3: CSVEDQAKNIQYF; DNA: TGCAGCGTTGAAGACCAAGCCAAAAACATTCAGTACTTC; size: NA; V: TRBV29-1; D: NA; J: TRBJ2-4
CDR3: CASSGGQEYHTDNEQFF; DNA: TGCGCCAGCAGCGGTGGACAGGAATACCACACTGATAATGAGCAGTTCTTC; size: NA; V: TRBV10-1; D: TRBD1; J: TRBJ2-1
CDR3: CASKVSLDTVSLGHGYTF; DNA: TGTGCCAGCAAAGTCTCCTTGGACACGGTTTCCTTAGGCCATGGCTACACCTTC; size: NA; V: TRBV2; D: NA; J: TRBJ1-2
CDR3: CASRKASEGAADTQYF; DNA: TGTGCCAGCAGAAAGGCGAGCGAGGGAGCGGCAGATACGCAGTATTTT; size: NA; V: TRBV7-9; D: NA; J: TRBJ2-3
CDR3: CASSERGTSSGEQFF; DNA: TGTGCCAGCAGTGAAAGAGGGACTAGTTCGGGTGAGCAGTTCTTC; size: many; V: TRBV2; D: TRBD2; J: TRBJ2-1
CDR3: CASSLNPEADTQYF; DNA: TGTGCCAGCAGCCTAAACCCGGAGGCAGATACGCAGTATTTT; size: NA; V: TRBV5-8; D: NA; J: TRBJ2-3
CDR3: CASSRTGTGADTQYF; DNA: TGTGCCAGCAGCAGAACCGGGACAGGGGCAGATACGCAGTATTTT; size: once; V: TRBV9; D: TRBD1; J: TRBJ2-3
CDR3: CASSSGDRVNTGELFF; DNA: TGCGCCAGCAGCTCGGGGGACAGGGTGAACACCGGGGAGCTGTTTTTT; size: once; V: TRBV5-1; D: TRBD1; J: TRBJ2-2